The TCR beta chain under discussion was sequenced for a study of T cells in Graves' hyperthyroidism and ophthalmopathy. The hyperthyroidism was newly diagnosed and had lasted under 2 months; the patients were aged 18 to 65. This clonotype was seen just once. Since a much larger clone is just one base distant, this may be a read error. Amplification of TCR beta CDR3 regions was performed using RNA transcripts as template. First-round RT-PCR with HTBI primers amplified the TCR CDR3 region. MiXCR was run by TCRdb on the multiplex PCR reads, yielding one entry per CDR3 protein. The sample contains more than 350,000 distinct CDR3 sequences, under 15% of which appear only once. The CDR3 length is 15 residues. V dropped 3 bases and J dropped 4 bases, with 17 bases sitting between them. In germline, CDR1 is DFQATT, CDR2 SNEGSKA (reference sequence).

The sample comprised blood. The receptor was derived from a woman under 40 with Graves' hyperthyroidism. J is TRBJ2-3 and V is TRBV20-1, with D possibly matching TRBD2 (5 bases). The CDR3 bases are TGCAGTGCTAGCGAGAGGGCCTATTTTGCAGATACGCAGTATTTT. This gives the protein CSASERAYFADTQYF.